The 28 T cell receptor beta chains presented below share a single source sample, sequenced in a study of cytomegalovirus exposure and HLA in healthy donors. The PCR made use of 60 Vbeta and 13 Jbeta primers. Measured with immunoSEQ multiplex PCR; TCRdb has only the in-frame clones, and not every one. Of under 100,000 clones in the sample, around 70% were seen once. Sequencing was done on a sample of PBMCs. Every receptor here comes from a woman aged 45-65 years in good health and CMV-seropositive.

This clone was seen a single time. The chain joins TRBV5-1 to TRBJ2-1; D may be TRBD2 (6 bases). The CDR3 loop spans 13 amino acids. Germline lookup yields CDR1 SGHRS and CDR2 YFSETQ. V shed 2 bases and J shed 5 bases, with 8 bases lying between them. This chain's CDR3 is CASSFREDNEQFF. In nucleotides, the CDR3 is TGCGCCAGCAGCTTTAGGGAGGACAATGAGCAGTTCTTC. Looking up the rest from reference TRBV5-1 and TRBJ2-1 gives the full variable domain: KAGVTQTPRYLIKTRGQQVTLSCSPISGHRSVSWYQQTPGQGLQFLFEYFSETQRNKGNFPGRFSGRQFSNSRSEMNVSTLELGDSALYLCASSFREDNEQFFGPGTRLTVL.

This rearrangement joins TRBV6-5 to TRBJ1-4; 8 positions match TRBD1. The V gene's germline CDR1 is MNHEY and CDR2 SVGAGI. CDR3 size: 15 residues. V lost 6 bases to trimming and J lost 7 bases; unmatched junction nucleotides: 10. CDR3 in amino acids: CASRALRGQVEKLFF. The CDR3 coding sequence is TGTGCCAGCAGAGCCCTCAGGGGGCAGGTTGAAAAACTGTTTTTT.

The chain combines TRBV6-5 with TRBJ1-3; D might be TRBD1 (6 bases). Deletions cut 5 bases from V and 4 bases from J, with 12 bases between. The CDR3 consists of 14 residues. CDR1 is MNHEY and CDR2 is SVGAGI in the germline V gene. CDR3 coding DNA: TGTGCCAGCAGTCCGTTGGGGGCCGGAAACACCATATATTTT. It codes for CASSPLGAGNTIYF.

The chain recombines TRBV28 with TRBJ1-1; tentative D call: TRBD1 (6 bases). The CDR3 consists of 14 residues. CDR1 is MDHEN, CDR2 SYDVKM, per germline. V was pared by 11 bases and J by 0 bases, with 16 bases between. The CDR3 loop reads CAFSTGGVNTEAFF. As DNA, the CDR3 is TGTGCCTTCAGCACGGGGGGCGTGAACACTGAAGCTTTCTTT.

The chain is built from TRBV7-9 and TRBJ2-6; TRBD1 might be the D (6 bases). CDR1 and CDR2 (germline): SEHNR, FQNEAQ (reference sequence). V was shortened by 5 bases and J by 0 bases, with 17 bases between the two germline ends. The CDR3 contains 18 residues. The CDR3 nucleotides read TGTGCCAGCAGCGGGGAATCGGACAGAACCTCTGGGGCCAACGTCCTGACTTTC. It translates to CASSGESDRTSGANVLTF.

A single count supports this clone. The CDR3: CASTIAGGTGELFF. The CDR3 DNA sequence: TGTGCCAGCACTATAGCGGGCGGCACCGGGGAGCTGTTTTTT. The rearrangement joins TRBV2 to TRBJ2-2, with 7 positions matching TRBD2. The CDR3 is made up of 14 amino acids. V shed 7 bases and J 4 bases; nucleotides not matched to a gene: 6. Germline lookup yields CDR1 SNHLY and CDR2 FYNNEI. Combining the CDR3 with reference TRBV2 and TRBJ2-2 gives the whole variable domain EPEVTQTPSHQVTQMGQEVILRCVPISNHLYFYWYRQILGQKVEFLVSFYNNEISEKSEIFDDQFSVERPDGSNFTLKIRSTKLEDSAMYFCASTIAGGTGELFFGEGSRLTVL.

The V call is TRBV6-1, the J call TRBJ1-1; no firm D call. Germline V CDR1 and CDR2: MNHNS, SASEGT. Trimming took 2 bases from V and 1 from J, leaving 8 bases between them. The CDR3 totals 14 residues. The CDR3 DNA follows: TGTGCCAGCAGTGAATTGGGAGGGAACACTGAAGCTTTCTTT. It translates to CASSELGGNTEAFF.

The genes are TRBV5-4 and TRBJ2-1, with D perhaps matching TRBD2 (5 bases). V was trimmed by 4 bases and J by 4 bases, leaving 9 bases between them. CDR3 length: 13 residues. The germline V gene encodes CDR1 SGHNT and CDR2 YYREEE (reference sequence). CDR3 in DNA: TGTGCCAGCAGCACCGGACTGTACAATGAGCAGTTCTTC. Amino acid sequence: CASSTGLYNEQFF.

In this sample, this clone turned up once. CDR3 in amino acids: CASSPGLAGGGDTQYF. The CDR3 DNA reads as TGTGCCAGCAGCCCGGGACTAGCGGGAGGGGGAGATACGCAGTATTTT. The chain uses TRBV5-6 and TRBJ2-3; 16 bases are shared with TRBD2. The CDR3 loop spans 16 amino acids. V was clipped by 4 bases and J by 5 bases; unmatched bases: 4. Germline V gene sequence: CDR1 SGHDT, CDR2 YYEEEE.

The chain links TRBV7-6 to TRBJ1-6; no reliable D call. This CDR3 spans 13 amino acids. CDR1 and CDR2 (germline): SGHVS, FNYEAQ. Trimming removed 7 bases from V and 10 bases from J, with 14 bases in between. In nucleotides, the CDR3 is TGTGCCAGCAACGACGGAGGGCCCTCACCCCTCCACTTT. Residues: CASNDGGPSPLHF. The full variable domain, rest sourced from reference TRBV7-6 and TRBJ1-6, is GAGVSQSPRYKVTKRGQDVALRCDPISGHVSLYWYRQALGQGPEFLTYFNYEAQQDKSGLPNDRFSAERPEGSISTLTIQRTEQRDSAMYRCASNDGGPSPLHFGNGTRLTVT.

The V call is TRBV13, the J call TRBJ2-5; 7 nucleotides agree with TRBD1. CDR3 length equals 13 residues. The V gene end was trimmed by 4 bases and the J gene end by 2 bases; junction bases not matched to a gene: 1. CDR1 is PRHDT and CDR2 is FYEKMQ in the germline V gene (reference sequence). The CDR3 DNA follows: TGTGCCAGCAGCTCGGGACAGCAAGAGACCCAGTACTTC. It yields the protein CASSSGQQETQYF.

This clone was seen a few times. The chain recombines TRBV7-8 with TRBJ1-5; 8 nucleotides line up with TRBD1. V was pared by 5 bases and J by 5 bases, with 2 bases of the junction left unmatched. The CDR3 runs to 13 residues. CDR1 and CDR2 (germline): SGHVS, FQNEAQ. CDR3: CASSLDRDQPQHF. CDR3 bases: TGTGCCAGCAGCCTGGACAGGGATCAGCCCCAGCATTTT.

This chain's CDR3 is CASQRQGVPYEQYF. CDR3 nucleotides: TGTGCCAGCCAAAGGCAGGGCGTTCCCTACGAGCAGTACTTC. V usage is TRBV27 and J usage is TRBJ2-7, with D tentatively TRBD1 (5 bases). The V gene's germline CDR1 is MNHEY and CDR2 SMNVEV (reference sequence). V was shortened by 8 bases and J by 2 bases, with 16 bases between the two germline ends. This CDR3 has 14 residues.

The CDR3 nucleotides read TGTTCGACCGGGACTAGCGGGAAATCTTACCACGAGCAGTACTTC. It yields the protein CSTGTSGKSYHEQYF. The chain recombines TRBV6-1 with TRBJ2-7, with 13 bases identical to TRBD2. The germline gives CDR1 MNHNS, CDR2 SASEGT. The CDR3 length is 15 residues.

The V gene is TRBV29-1, the J gene TRBJ1-1; possibly TRBD1 for D (5 bases). The CDR3 contains 12 residues. The V and J ends lost 7 bases and 8 bases respectively, with 17 bases between them. Germline V gene sequence: CDR1 SQVTM, CDR2 ANQGSEA. The CDR3 reads CSGVRGRGEAFF. The CDR3 DNA follows: TGCAGCGGTGTCCGGGGCCGGGGGGAAGCTTTCTTT.

The chain joins TRBV18 to TRBJ1-5; D uncertain. The V gene lost 2 bases and the J gene lost 5 bases, with 10 bases spanning the gap. Looked up from germline, CDR1 is KGHSH and CDR2 is LQKENI. The CDR3 loop spans 14 amino acids. The CDR3: CASSPGLRDQPQHF. The CDR3 nucleotides read TGTGCCAGCTCACCAGGGTTACGGGATCAGCCCCAGCATTTT.

This clone was observed a few times. This chain uses TRBV4-1 with TRBJ1-1; 8 bases fit TRBD1. The CDR3 contains 15 residues. Germline CDR1 MGHRA, CDR2 YSYEKL. Germline trimming cut 4 bases from V and 5 bases from J; bases unmatched to any gene: 9. The CDR3 DNA reads TGCGCCAGCAGCCCACGGTGGACAGGGAATACTGAAGCTTTCTTT. This gives the protein CASSPRWTGNTEAFF.

This clone was seen only a few times. This sequence joins TRBV7-9 and TRBJ2-3; 7 bases line up with TRBD1. The V gene end was trimmed by 5 bases and the J gene end by 1 base; junction bases not matched to a gene: 9. There are 16 residues in the CDR3. Germline CDR1 and CDR2: SEHNR and FQNEAQ (reference sequence). CDR3 in DNA: TGTGCCAGCAGCCAAAGAAAGGGGGCTGGCACAGATACGCAGTATTTT. Translated, it gives CASSQRKGAGTDTQYF. The complete variable domain, with remaining parts taken from reference TRBV7-9 and TRBJ2-3, reads DTGVSQNPRHKITKRGQNVTFRCDPISEHNRLYWYRQTLGQGPEFLTYFQNEAQLEKSRLLSDRFSAERPKGSFSTLEIQRTEQGDSAMYLCASSQRKGAGTDTQYFGPGTRLTVL.

Only one count was recorded for this clone. This chain links TRBV19 with TRBJ2-7; 7 positions agree with TRBD1. This CDR3 spans 14 amino acids. The V gene's germline CDR1 is LNHDA and CDR2 SQIVND (reference sequence). With 5 bases clipped from V and 1 base from J, the junction kept 5 bases outside the gene matches. CDR3 loop: CASSSGGLSYEQYF. The CDR3 nucleotides read TGTGCCAGTAGTTCAGGGGGTTTGTCCTACGAGCAGTACTTC.

The chain couples TRBV6-4 to TRBJ2-1, with TRBD2 identical over 13 bases. J was trimmed by 0 bases and V by 0 bases; bases with no gene match: 2. CDR3 length equals 18 residues. The germline V gene has CDR1 MRHNA and CDR2 SNTAGT. For the CDR3, the DNA is TGTGCCAGCAGTGACTCTCGGACTAGCGGGAGCTCCTACAATGAGCAGTTCTTC. It is translated as CASSDSRTSGSSYNEQFF.

Turning to this clone: A junction boundary mismatches the germline segment, possibly from a read error. The chain is built from TRBV7-7 and TRBJ2-3; weak D call: TRBD2 (5 bases). Germline values: CDR1 SSHAT, CDR2 FNYEAQ (reference sequence). The CDR3 runs to 15 residues. CDR3 sequence (DNA): TGTGCTAGCAGCTTAGGTCGGGGTAGCACAGATACGCAGTATTTT. Its translation is CASSLGRGSTDTQYF.

The chain combines TRBV2 with TRBJ2-5, with 10 bases that match TRBD2. CDR3 length equals 17 residues. The ends lost 5 bases at V and 3 bases at J; junction bases unmatched: 12. The V gene's germline CDR1 is SNHLY and CDR2 FYNNEI. CDR3 sequence: CASSPTGLAFGEETQYF. CDR3 sequence (DNA): TGTGCCAGCAGTCCCACGGGACTAGCGTTTGGCGAAGAGACCCAGTACTTC.

The V and J genes are TRBV14 and TRBJ2-1; weak D call: TRBD2 (6 bases). Germline CDR1 SGHDN, CDR2 FVKESK. This CDR3 spans 15 amino acids. Trimming removed 5 bases from V and 6 bases from J, with 17 bases in between. Here the CDR3 DNA reads TGTGCCAGCAGCTTGGCCGGGACTTTCGCCAATGAGCAGTTCTTC. Translation: CASSLAGTFANEQFF.

The CDR3 DNA sequence: TGTGCCAGCAGCACGGGGGTGAATCAGCCCCAGCATTTT. Protein product: CASSTGVNQPQHF. The chain employs TRBV9 and TRBJ1-5; TRBD1 is a possible D gene (5 bases). This CDR3 contains 13 residues. CDR1 is SGDLS and CDR2 is YYNGEE in the germline V gene. V was trimmed by 4 bases and J by 4 bases, leaving 9 bases between them.

The rearrangement uses TRBV5-4 and TRBJ2-1; D is possibly TRBD1 (5 bases). From germline, CDR1 is SGHNT and CDR2 YYREEE (reference sequence). The CDR3 length is 13 residues. V lost 6 bases to trimming and J lost 7 bases, with 14 bases between them. The CDR3 sequence: CASTRQNHNEQFF. CDR3 in DNA: TGTGCCAGCACAAGACAGAACCATAATGAGCAGTTCTTC.

The CDR3 protein is CASSQQGSSGNTIYF. DNA for the CDR3: TGTGCCAGCAGCCAACAGGGTTCCTCTGGAAACACCATATATTTT. The chain has TRBV5-6 and TRBJ1-3; possibly TRBD1 for D (6 bases). The CDR3 loop spans 15 amino acids. The germline V and J ends were trimmed by 4 bases and 0 bases, with 11 bases remaining between them. Germline assignment: CDR1 SGHDT and CDR2 YYEEEE.

This clone was found a few times. This chain connects TRBV4-1 to TRBJ2-7; TRBD2 is a possible D gene (5 bases). V gave up 0 bases and J gave up 1 base, with 13 bases separating them. The CDR3 runs 16 residues. The germline gives CDR1 MGHRA, CDR2 YSYEKL. The CDR3 spells CASSQDSRTPSYEQYF. For the CDR3, the DNA is TGCGCCAGCAGCCAAGATTCTCGGACTCCTTCCTACGAGCAGTACTTC.

V gene TRBV18 combines with J gene TRBJ1-1; D gene uncertain. V lost 3 bases, J lost 2 bases, and 10 bases lay in between. The germline V gene has CDR1 KGHSH and CDR2 LQKENI. CDR3 length: 14 residues. CDR3 region: CASSPTSRNTEAFF. Written as DNA, the CDR3 is TGTGCCAGCTCACCTACCTCCAGAAACACTGAAGCTTTCTTT.